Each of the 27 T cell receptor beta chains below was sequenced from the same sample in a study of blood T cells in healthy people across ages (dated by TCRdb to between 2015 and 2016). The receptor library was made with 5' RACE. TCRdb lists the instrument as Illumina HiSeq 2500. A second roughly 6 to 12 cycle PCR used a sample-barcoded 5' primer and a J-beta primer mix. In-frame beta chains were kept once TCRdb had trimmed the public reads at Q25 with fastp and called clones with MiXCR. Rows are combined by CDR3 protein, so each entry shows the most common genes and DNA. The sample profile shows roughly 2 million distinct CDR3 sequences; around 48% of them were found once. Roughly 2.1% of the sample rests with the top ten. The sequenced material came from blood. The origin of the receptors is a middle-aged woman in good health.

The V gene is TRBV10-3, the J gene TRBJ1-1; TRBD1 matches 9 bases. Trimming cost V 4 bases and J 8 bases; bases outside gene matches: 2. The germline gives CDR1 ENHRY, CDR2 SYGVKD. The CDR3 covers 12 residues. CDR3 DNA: TGTGCCATCAGTGGGACAGGGGAAGAAGCTTTCTTT. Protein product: CAISGTGEEAFF.

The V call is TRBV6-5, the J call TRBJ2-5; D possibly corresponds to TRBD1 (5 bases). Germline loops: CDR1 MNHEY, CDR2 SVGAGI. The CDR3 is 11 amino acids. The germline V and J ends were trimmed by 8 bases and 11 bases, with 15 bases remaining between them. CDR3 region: CASFRGNEQYF. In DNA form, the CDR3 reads TGTGCCAGCTTTAGGGGCAATGAGCAGTACTTC.

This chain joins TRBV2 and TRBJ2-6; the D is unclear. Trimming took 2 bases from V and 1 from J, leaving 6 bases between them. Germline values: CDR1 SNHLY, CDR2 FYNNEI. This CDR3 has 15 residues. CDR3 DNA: TGTGCCAGCAGTGAATGGGAATCTGGGGCCAACGTCCTGACTTTC. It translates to CASSEWESGANVLTF. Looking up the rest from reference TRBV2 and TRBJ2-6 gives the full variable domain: EPEVTQTPSHQVTQMGQEVILRCVPISNHLYFYWYRQILGQKVEFLVSFYNNEISEKSEIFDDQFSVERPDGSNFTLKIRSTKLEDSAMYFCASSEWESGANVLTFGAGSRLTVL.

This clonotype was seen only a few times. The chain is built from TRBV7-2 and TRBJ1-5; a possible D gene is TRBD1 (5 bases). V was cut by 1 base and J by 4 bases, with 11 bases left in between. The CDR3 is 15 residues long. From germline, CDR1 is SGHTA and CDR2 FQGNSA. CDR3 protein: CASSLEGAGNQPQHF. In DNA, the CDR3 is TGTGCCAGCAGCTTAGAAGGGGCGGGAAATCAGCCCCAGCATTTT.

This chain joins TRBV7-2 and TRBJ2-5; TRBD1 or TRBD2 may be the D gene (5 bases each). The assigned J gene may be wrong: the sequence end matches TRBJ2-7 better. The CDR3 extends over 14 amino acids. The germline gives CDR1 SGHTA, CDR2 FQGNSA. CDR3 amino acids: CASSQTGTLFEQYF. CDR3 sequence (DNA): TGTGCCAGCAGCCAAACCGGGACCCTCTTCGAGCAGTACTTC.

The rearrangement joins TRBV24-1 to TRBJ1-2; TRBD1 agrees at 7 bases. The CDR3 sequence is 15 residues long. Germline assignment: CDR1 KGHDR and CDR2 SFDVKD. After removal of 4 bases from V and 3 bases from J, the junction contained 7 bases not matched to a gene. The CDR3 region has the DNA TGTGCCACCAGTGAACGACAGGGCCTGCACTATGGCTACACCTTC. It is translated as CATSERQGLHYGYTF.

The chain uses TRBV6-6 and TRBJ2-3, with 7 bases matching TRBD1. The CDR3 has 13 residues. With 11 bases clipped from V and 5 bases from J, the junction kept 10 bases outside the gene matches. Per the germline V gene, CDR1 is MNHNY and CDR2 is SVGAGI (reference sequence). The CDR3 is CAGGQIHGDTQYF. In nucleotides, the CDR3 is TGTGCCGGGGGACAGATTCATGGAGATACGCAGTATTTT.

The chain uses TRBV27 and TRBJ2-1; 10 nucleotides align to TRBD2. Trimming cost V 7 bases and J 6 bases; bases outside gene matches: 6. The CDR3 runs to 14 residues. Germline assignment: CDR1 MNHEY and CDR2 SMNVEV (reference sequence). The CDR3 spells CASTIAGGINEQFF. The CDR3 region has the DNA TGTGCCAGCACCATAGCGGGGGGTATCAATGAGCAGTTCTTC.

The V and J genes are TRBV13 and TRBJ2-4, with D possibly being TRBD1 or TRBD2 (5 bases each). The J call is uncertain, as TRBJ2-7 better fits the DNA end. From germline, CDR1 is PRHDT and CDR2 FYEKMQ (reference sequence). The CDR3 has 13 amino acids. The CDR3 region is CAGTRGVGYEQYF. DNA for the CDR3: TGTGCCGGCACTAGGGGAGTGGGTTACGAGCAGTACTTC.

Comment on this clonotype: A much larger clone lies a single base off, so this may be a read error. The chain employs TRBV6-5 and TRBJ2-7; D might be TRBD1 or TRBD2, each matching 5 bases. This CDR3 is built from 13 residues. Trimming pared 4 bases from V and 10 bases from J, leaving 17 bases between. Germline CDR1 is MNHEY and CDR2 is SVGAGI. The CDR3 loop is CASSWGAQEAQYF. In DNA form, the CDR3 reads TGTGCCAGCAGTTGGGGTGCACAGGAGGCCCAGTACTTC.

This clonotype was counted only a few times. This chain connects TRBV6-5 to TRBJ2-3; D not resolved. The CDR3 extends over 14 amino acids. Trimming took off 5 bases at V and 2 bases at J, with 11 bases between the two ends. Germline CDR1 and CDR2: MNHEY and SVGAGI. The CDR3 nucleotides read TGTGCCAGCAGTACCCGGGTTCACACAGATACGCAGTATTTT. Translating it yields CASSTRVHTDTQYF.

The CDR3 is CASSFRLACTDTQYF. The CDR3 nucleotides read TGTGCCAGCAGCTTTCGACTAGCCTGCACAGATACGCAGTATTTT. The rearrangement uses TRBV7-2 and TRBJ2-3, with 7 bases aligning to TRBD2. CDR1 and CDR2 from the germline V gene are SGHTA and FQGNSA. The CDR3 is 15 residues long. After removal of 3 bases from V and 1 base from J, the junction contained 4 bases not matched to a gene.

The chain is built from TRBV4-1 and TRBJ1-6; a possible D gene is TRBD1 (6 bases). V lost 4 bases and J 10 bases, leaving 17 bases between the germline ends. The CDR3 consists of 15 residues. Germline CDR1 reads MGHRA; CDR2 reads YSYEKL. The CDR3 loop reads CASSPGHGLKSPLHF. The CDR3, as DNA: TGCGCCAGCAGCCCGGGACACGGGTTAAAGTCACCCCTCCACTTT.

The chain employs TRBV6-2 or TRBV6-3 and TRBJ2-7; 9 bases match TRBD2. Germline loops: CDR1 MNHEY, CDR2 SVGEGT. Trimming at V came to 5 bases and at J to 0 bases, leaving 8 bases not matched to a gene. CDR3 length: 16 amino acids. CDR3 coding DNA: TGTGCCAGCAGTCCCCGGGGACTAGCCCGCTCCTACGAGCAGTACTTC. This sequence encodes CASSPRGLARSYEQYF.

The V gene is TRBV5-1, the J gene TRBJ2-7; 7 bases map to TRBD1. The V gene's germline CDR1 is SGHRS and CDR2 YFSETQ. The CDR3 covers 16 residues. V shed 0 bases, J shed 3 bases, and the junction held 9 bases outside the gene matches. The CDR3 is CASSLEFGDRDYEQYF. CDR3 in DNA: TGCGCCAGCAGCTTGGAGTTCGGAGACAGGGACTACGAGCAGTACTTC. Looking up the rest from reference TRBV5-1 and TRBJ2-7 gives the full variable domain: KAGVTQTPRYLIKTRGQQVTLSCSPISGHRSVSWYQQTPGQGLQFLFEYFSETQRNKGNFPGRFSGRQFSNSRSEMNVSTLELGDSALYLCASSLEFGDRDYEQYFGPGTRLTVT.

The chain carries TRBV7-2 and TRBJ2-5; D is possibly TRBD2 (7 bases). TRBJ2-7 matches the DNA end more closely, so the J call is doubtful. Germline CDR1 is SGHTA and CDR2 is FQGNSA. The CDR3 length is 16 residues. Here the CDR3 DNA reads TGTGCCAGCAGCTTAGCGGGCGGGGGCGTAAGGGGCGAGCAGTACTTC. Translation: CASSLAGGGVRGEQYF.

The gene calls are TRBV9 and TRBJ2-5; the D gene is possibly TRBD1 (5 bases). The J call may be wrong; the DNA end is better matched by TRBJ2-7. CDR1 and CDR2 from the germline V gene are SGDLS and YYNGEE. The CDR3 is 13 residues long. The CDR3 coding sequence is TGTGCCAGCAGCGCTACTCAGGGCCACGAGCAGTACTTC. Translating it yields CASSATQGHEQYF.

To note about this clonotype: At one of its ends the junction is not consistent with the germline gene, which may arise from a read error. CDR3 nucleotide sequence: TGTGCCAGCAACCAAGATCATAGCGGGGATACGGGAGAGACCCAGTACTTC. Encoded protein: CASNQDHSGDTGETQYF. V gene TRBV4-2 combines with J gene TRBJ2-5; 8 positions match TRBD2. This CDR3 spans 17 amino acids. Germline CDR1 LGHNA, CDR2 YNFKEQ.

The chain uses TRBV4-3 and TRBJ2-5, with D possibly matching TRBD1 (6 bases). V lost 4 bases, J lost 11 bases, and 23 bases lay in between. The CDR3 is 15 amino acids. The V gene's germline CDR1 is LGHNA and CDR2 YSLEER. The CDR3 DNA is TGCGCCAGCAGCCCCCGAGACGGACAGTACGAAGAGCAGTACTTC. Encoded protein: CASSPRDGQYEEQYF.

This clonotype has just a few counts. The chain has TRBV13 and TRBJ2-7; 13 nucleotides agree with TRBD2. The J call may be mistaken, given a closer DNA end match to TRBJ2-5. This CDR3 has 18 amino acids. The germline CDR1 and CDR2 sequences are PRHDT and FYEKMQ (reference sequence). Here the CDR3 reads CASRPPGLAGPLVETQYF. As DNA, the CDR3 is TGTGCCAGCAGACCTCCGGGACTAGCGGGACCATTGGTAGAGACCCAGTACTTC.

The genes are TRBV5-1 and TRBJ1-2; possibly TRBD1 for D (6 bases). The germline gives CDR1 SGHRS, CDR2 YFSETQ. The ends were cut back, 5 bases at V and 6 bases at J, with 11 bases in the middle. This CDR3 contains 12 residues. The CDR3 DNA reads TGCGCCAGCAGGGGGGCAACCGATGGCTACACCTTC. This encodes CASRGATDGYTF.

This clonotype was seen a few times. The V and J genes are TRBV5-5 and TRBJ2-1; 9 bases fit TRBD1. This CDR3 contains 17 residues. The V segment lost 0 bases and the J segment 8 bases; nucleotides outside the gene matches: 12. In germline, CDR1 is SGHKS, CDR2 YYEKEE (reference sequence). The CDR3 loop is CASSLVGQGLSFDEQFF. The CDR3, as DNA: TGTGCCAGCAGCTTGGTGGGACAGGGCTTATCCTTCGATGAGCAGTTCTTC.

The CDR3 DNA reads as TGTGCCAGCAGTCAACTAGCGGGCCCGCAGTATTTT. This sequence encodes CASSQLAGPQYF. The gene calls are TRBV2 and TRBJ2-3, with 9 bases fitting TRBD2. The CDR3 runs to 12 residues. J gave up 10 bases and V 5 bases, and 4 bases lay outside the gene matches. Germline V lookup: CDR1 SNHLY, CDR2 FYNNEI.

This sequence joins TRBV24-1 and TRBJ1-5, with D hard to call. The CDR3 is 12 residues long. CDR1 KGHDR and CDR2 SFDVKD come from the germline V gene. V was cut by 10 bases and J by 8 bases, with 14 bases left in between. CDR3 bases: TGTGCCACGCGTACTACCTTCAAGCCCCAGCATTTT. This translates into CATRTTFKPQHF.

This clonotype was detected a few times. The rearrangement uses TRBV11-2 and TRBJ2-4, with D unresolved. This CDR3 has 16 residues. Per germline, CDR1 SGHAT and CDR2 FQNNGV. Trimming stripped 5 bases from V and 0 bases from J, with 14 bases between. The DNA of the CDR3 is TGTGCCAGCAGCGAGAGCCGGATTGTAGCCAAAAACATTCAGTACTTC. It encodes CASSESRIVAKNIQYF.

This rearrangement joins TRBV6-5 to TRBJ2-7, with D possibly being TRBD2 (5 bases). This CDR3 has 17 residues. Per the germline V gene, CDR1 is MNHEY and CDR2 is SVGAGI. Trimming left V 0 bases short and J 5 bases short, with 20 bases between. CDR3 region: CASSYSRRASGSHEQYF. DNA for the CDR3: TGTGCCAGCAGTTACTCGAGAAGGGCGTCGGGGTCCCACGAGCAGTACTTC.

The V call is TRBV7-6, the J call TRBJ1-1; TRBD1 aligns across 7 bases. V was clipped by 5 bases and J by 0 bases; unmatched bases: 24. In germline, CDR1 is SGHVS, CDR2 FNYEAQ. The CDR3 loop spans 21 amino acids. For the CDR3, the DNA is TGTGCCAGCAGCCCGGTGGTTATTCGGCAAGGGGGCCCCCGAATGAACACTGAAGCTTTCTTT. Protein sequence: CASSPVVIRQGGPRMNTEAFF.